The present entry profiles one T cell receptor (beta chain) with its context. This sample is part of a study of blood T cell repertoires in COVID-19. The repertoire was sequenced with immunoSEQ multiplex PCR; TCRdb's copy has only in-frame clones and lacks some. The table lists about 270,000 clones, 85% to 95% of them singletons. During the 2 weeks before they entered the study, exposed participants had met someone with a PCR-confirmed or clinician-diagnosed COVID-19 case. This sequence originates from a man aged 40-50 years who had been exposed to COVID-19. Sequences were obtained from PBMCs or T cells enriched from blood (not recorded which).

The CDR3 DNA follows: TGTGCCAGTCATTCCGGGACAGGGGTGAATTCACCCCTCCACTTT. Protein sequence: CASHSGTGVNSPLHF. The chain combines TRBV19 with TRBJ1-6; 10 nucleotides align to TRBD1. With 8 bases clipped from V and 7 bases from J, the junction kept 8 bases outside the gene matches. Germline lookup yields CDR1 LNHDA and CDR2 SQIVND (reference sequence). The CDR3 loop spans 15 amino acids.